A single sample is the source of the 8 T cell receptor beta chains below, sequenced in a study of PD-1 blockade in classical Hodgkin lymphoma. Each patient relapsed following autologous stem cell transplantation, and prior brentuximab vedotin exposure differed. This table comes from immunoSEQ multiplex PCR, and its TCRdb copy is limited to in-frame clones, with some not included. The sample includes about 110,000 clones, 80% to 90% seen only once; the top ten take about 20%. The sample in question was peripheral blood mononuclear cells (PBMCs), obtained before the second cycle of nivolumab. These TCRs come from a human donor with classical Hodgkin lymphoma.

The CDR3 DNA follows: TGCGCCAGCAGCTTGGCAGGGAGGCAGATGAACACTGAAGCTTTCTTT. Its protein is CASSLAGRQMNTEAFF. The chain employs TRBV5-1 and TRBJ1-1, with D possibly matching TRBD1 (5 bases). Germline assignment: CDR1 SGHRS and CDR2 YFSETQ. V lost 0 bases and J 0 bases, leaving 12 bases between the germline ends. The CDR3 is 16 amino acids.

This clone was seen a single time. J is TRBJ2-6 and V is TRBV19; TRBD2 agrees at 9 bases. The CDR3 spans 17 residues. Looked up from germline, CDR1 is LNHDA and CDR2 is SQIVND (reference sequence). The V gene end was trimmed by 3 bases and the J gene end by 0 bases; junction bases not matched to a gene: 3. CDR3 bases: TGTGCCAGTAGTATCCTAGCGGGGCGCTCTGGGGCCAACGTCCTGACTTTC. Translating gives CASSILAGRSGANVLTF.

The V and J genes are TRBV11-2 and TRBJ2-3; 7 bases align to TRBD2. With V trimmed by 5 bases and J by 4 bases, 15 bases remained unmatched. Germline V gene data show CDR1 as SGHAT and CDR2 as FQNNGV. The length of the CDR3 is 17 residues. The CDR3 bases are TGTGCCAGCAGCAGAGAACCCCGACTAGCCTTGGCAGATACGCAGTATTTT. Protein product: CASSREPRLALADTQYF. Complete variable domain (other parts from reference TRBV11-2 and TRBJ2-3): EAGVAQSPRYKIIEKRQSVAFWCNPISGHATLYWYQQILGQGPKLLIQFQNNGVVDDSQLPKDRFSAERLKGVDSTLKIQPAKLEDSAVYLCASSREPRLALADTQYFGPGTRLTVL.

The chain is built from TRBV5-4 and TRBJ1-2, with D perhaps TRBD1 (5 bases). Germline-derived CDR1 and CDR2 are SGHNT and YYREEE (reference sequence). Trimming cost V 3 bases and J 1 base, with 10 bases left between them. This CDR3 has 14 residues. This chain's CDR3 is CASSSGTDNYGYTF. The CDR3 DNA sequence: TGTGCCAGCAGCTCGGGGACGGATAACTATGGCTACACCTTC.

The chain links TRBV30 to TRBJ1-2; 10 positions agree with TRBD1. The length of the CDR3 is 13 residues. Germline CDR1 and CDR2: GTSNPN and SVGIG (reference sequence). V shed 3 bases, J shed 8 bases, and the junction held 6 bases outside the gene matches. CDR3 sequence (DNA): TGTGCCTGGAGCCTCGACAGGGGGCACGGCTACACCTTC. As protein: CAWSLDRGHGYTF.

CDR3 in amino acids: CASSIRAEMGYNEQFF. CDR3 bases: TGTGCCAGTAGTATAAGGGCGGAGATGGGCTACAATGAGCAGTTCTTC. The rearrangement uses TRBV19 and TRBJ2-1; D gene ambiguous. The CDR3 runs to 16 residues. Germline V CDR1 and CDR2: LNHDA, SQIVND (reference sequence). The V end was cut by 2 bases, the J end by 3 bases, with 14 bases between.

The chain has TRBV18 and TRBJ2-7; possible D gene TRBD1, 5 bases. Germline values: CDR1 KGHSH, CDR2 LQKENI. V shed 2 bases and J shed 4 bases, with 15 bases lying between them. CDR3 length: 15 residues. In DNA form, the CDR3 reads TGTGCCAGCTCACCAAGTTCAGGGTTAATATACGAGCAGTACTTC. Protein product: CASSPSSGLIYEQYF.

The chain carries TRBV10-2 and TRBJ2-4, with D perhaps TRBD1 or TRBD2 (5 bases each). This CDR3 is 14 amino acids long. V lost 4 bases, J lost 2 bases, and 9 bases lay in between. From germline, CDR1 is WSHSY and CDR2 SAAADI. The CDR3 nucleotides are TGCGCCAGCAGTGTTGGGGGATCCAAAAACATTCAGTACTTC. This sequence encodes CASSVGGSKNIQYF.